This record looks at one TCR beta chain sequence and its context. Per the authors' pipeline: Quantification of nucleated cells was approximated via reference gene primer amplification. Profiling relied on immunoSEQ multiplex PCR, and the TCRdb table lists in-frame clones only, not all of them. The V and J calls and the clone size are those of that table, but D and trimming were determined from the DNA. The data show a few hundred thousand clones, over 75% seen once. The sample originates from a study of blood T cell repertoires in COVID-19. Study at large: Samples representing acute and convalescent COVID-19 were sourced from the United States, Italy and Spain. The cDNA or gDNA used as material had been derived from T cells, B-cell-depleted T cells, or PBMCs.

The germline V and J ends were trimmed by 6 bases and 0 bases, with 11 bases remaining between them. The CDR3 has 15 residues. Per the germline V gene, CDR1 is MNHEY and CDR2 is SVGAGI. The sample was peripheral blood. The genes are TRBV6-5 and TRBJ1-4; possibly TRBD1 for D (5 bases). The source of this sequence is a woman in her fifties or sixties with acute or convalescent COVID-19. In DNA, the CDR3 is TGTGCCAGCAGGAATGGACAATCAACTAATGAAAAACTGTTTTTT. Amino acid sequence: CASRNGQSTNEKLFF.